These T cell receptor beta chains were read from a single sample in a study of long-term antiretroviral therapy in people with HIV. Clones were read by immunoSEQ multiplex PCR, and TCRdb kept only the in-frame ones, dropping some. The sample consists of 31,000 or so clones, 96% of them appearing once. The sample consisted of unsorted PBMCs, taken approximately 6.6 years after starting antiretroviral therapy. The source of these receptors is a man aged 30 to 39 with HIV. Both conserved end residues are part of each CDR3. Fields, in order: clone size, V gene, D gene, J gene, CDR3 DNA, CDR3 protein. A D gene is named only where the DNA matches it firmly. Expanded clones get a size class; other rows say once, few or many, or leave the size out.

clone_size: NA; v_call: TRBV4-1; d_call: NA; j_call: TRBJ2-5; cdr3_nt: TGCGCCAGCAGCCAAGGGGGCACGGAGACCCAGTACTTC; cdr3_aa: CASSQGGTETQYF
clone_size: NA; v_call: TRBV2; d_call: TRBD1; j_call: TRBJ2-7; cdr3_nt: TGTGCCATTTCCGCCCTTCGGGACAGCCTCTCCTACGAGCAGTACTTC; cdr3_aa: CAISALRDSLSYEQYF
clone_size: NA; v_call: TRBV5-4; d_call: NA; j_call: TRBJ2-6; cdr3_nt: TGTGCCAGCAGCTTGGAGGGGAACGGGGCCAACGTCCTGACTTTC; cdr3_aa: CASSLEGNGANVLTF
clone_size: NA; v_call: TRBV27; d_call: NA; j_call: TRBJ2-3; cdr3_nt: TGTGCCAGCAGTCCTCCCGGGGATACGCAGTATTTT; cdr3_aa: CASSPPGDTQYF
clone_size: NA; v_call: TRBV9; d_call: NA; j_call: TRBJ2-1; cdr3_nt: TGTGCCAGCAGCAGCCACAGTGAGCAGTTCTTC; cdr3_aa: CASSSHSEQFF
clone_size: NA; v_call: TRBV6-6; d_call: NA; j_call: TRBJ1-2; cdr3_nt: TGTGCCAGCAGTTACTCCCCCGGGACAACTCGCGGCTACACCTTC; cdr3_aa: CASSYSPGTTRGYTF
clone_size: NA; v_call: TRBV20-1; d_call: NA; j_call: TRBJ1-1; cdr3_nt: TGCCCCTCTCGGGGGGCTTATGAAGCTTTCTTT; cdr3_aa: CPSRGAYEAFF
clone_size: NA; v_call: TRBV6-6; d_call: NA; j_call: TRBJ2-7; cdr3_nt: TGTGCCAGCAGTTACTCCCGGGGGGCAACCTACGAGCAGTACTTC; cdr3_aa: CASSYSRGATYEQYF
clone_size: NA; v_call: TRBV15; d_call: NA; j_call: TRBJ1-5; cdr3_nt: TGTGCCACCAGCAGAGATCTTTTCGTGAGCCAGCCCCAGCATTTT; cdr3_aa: CATSRDLFVSQPQHF
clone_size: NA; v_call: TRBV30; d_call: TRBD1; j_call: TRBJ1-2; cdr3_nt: TGTGCCTGGAACAGGGGGTATGGCTACACCTTC; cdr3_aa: CAWNRGYGYTF
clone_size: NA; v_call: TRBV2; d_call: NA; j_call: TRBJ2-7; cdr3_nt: TGTGCCAGCAGTGAAGTGGGGGTCTCCTACGAGCAGTACTTC; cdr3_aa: CASSEVGVSYEQYF
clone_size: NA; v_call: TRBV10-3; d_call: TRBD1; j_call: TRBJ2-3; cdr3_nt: TGTGCCTCCACAGGGGGGTGGGCGGATACGCAGTATTTT; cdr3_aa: CASTGGWADTQYF
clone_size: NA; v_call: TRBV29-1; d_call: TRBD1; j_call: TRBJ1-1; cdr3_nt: TGCAGCGTTAAAACAGGGGTGAACACTGAAGCTTTCTTT; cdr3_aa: CSVKTGVNTEAFF
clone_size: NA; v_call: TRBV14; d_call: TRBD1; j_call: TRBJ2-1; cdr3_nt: TGTGCCAGCAGCCAAGATTATGGTTGGGGACAGGGTGGCCGCAATGAGCAGTTCTTC; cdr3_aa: CASSQDYGWGQGGRNEQFF
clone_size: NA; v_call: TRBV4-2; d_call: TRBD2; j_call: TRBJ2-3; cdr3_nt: TGTGCCAGCAGCCAAGACCCCCCCCGGCTCGGGCGGGGGGCTGAGGATACGCAGTATTTT; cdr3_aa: CASSQDPPRLGRGAEDTQYF
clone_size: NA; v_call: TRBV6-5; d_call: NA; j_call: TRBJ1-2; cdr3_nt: TGTGCCAGCAAAGGGGGTCATGGCTACACCTTC; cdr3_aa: CASKGGHGYTF
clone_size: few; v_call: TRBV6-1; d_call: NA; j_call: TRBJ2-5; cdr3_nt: TGTGCCAGCAGTGATTTCAGGAGACCCCAAGAGACCCAGTACTTC; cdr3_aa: CASSDFRRPQETQYF
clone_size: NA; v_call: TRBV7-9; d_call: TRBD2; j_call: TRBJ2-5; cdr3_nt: TGTGCCAGCAGCTTCGGTAGCGGGGGGGAAGAGACCCAGTACTTC; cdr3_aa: CASSFGSGGEETQYF
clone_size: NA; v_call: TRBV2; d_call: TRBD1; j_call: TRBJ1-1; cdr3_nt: TGTGCAAGCCAGGGGGCGGAAGGGAAGAACACTGAAGCTTTCTTT; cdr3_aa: CASQGAEGKNTEAFF
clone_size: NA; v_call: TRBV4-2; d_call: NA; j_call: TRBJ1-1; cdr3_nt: TGTGCCAGCAGCCAACACCCGGAGTCACCCTTGAACACTGAAGCTTTCTTT; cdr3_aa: CASSQHPESPLNTEAFF
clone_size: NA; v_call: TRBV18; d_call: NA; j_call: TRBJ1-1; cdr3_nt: TGTGCCAGCTCCTCGACGGTGGAGAACACTGAAGCTTTCTTT; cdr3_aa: CASSSTVENTEAFF
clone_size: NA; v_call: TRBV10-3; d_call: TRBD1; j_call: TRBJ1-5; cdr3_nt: TGTGCCATCGCACTTGGACAGGGCGATCAGCCCCAGCATTTT; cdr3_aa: CAIALGQGDQPQHF
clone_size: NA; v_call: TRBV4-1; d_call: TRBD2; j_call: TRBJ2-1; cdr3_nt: TGCGCCAGCAGTTGGGGACTAGCGCCCCTTAGCTCCTACAATGAGCAGTTCTTC; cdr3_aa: CASSWGLAPLSSYNEQFF
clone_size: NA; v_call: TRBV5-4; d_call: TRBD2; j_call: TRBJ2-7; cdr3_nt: TGTGCCAGCAGCAGGATGGCGGGAGCGAGGGAGCAGTACTTC; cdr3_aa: CASSRMAGAREQYF
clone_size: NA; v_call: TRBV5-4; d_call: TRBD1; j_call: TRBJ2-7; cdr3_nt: TGTGCCAGCCGCAGGGGGCCATCCTACGAGCAGTACTTC; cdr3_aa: CASRRGPSYEQYF
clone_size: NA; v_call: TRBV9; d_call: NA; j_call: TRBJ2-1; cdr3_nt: TGTGCCAGCAGCCCCAACAACAATGAGCAGTTCTTC; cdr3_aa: CASSPNNNEQFF
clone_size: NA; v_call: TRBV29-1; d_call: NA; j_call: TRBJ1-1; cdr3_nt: TGCAGCGTTTTGGAGAGTAGCACTGAAGCTTTCTTT; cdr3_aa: CSVLESSTEAFF
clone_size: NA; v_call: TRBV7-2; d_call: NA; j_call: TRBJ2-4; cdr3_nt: TGTGCCAGCAGCCCAGACGTGGGGGCATGGGGGACCGCCAAAAACATTCAGTACTTC; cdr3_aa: CASSPDVGAWGTAKNIQYF
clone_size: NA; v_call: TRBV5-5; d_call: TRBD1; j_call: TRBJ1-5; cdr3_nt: TGTGCCAGCGCCCCCCAACAGGGGCGAAATCAGCCCCAGCATTTT; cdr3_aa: CASAPQQGRNQPQHF
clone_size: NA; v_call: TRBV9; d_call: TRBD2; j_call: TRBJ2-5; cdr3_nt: TGTGCCAGCAGCTCGGGGGGGGGAACCCAGTACTTC; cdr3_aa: CASSSGGGTQYF
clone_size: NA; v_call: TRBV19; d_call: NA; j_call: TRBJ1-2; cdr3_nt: TGTGCCAGTAGTATTCGCGAGGTTGGACGGGGAGGAGGCTACACCTTC; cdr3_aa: CASSIREVGRGGGYTF
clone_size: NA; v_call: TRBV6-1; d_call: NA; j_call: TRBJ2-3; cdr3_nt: TGTGCCAGCAGGGGCCCCGGCCGGGGCACAGATACGCAGTATTTT; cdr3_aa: CASRGPGRGTDTQYF
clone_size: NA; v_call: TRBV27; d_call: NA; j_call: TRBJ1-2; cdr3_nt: TGTGCCAGCAGTTCAAATCAGGGGCTAAGCTATGGCTACACCTTC; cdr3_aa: CASSSNQGLSYGYTF
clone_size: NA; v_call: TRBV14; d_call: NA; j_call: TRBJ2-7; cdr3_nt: TGTGCCAGCAGCCAAGATGGGACAAACTCCTACGAGCAGTACTTC; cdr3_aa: CASSQDGTNSYEQYF
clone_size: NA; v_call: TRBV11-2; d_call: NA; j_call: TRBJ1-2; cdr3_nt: TGTGCCAGCAGCATGCGGGGCGGACAGACCAAAGATGGCTACACCTTC; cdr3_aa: CASSMRGGQTKDGYTF
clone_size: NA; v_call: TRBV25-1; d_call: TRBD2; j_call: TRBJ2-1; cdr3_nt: TGTGCCGGGACTAGCGCAACCAATGAGCAGTTCTTC; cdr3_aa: CAGTSATNEQFF
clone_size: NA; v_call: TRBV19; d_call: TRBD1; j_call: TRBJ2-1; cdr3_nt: TGTGCCAGTAGTACGGGGGACAGGGGAAGGAATGAGCAGTTCTTC; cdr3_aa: CASSTGDRGRNEQFF
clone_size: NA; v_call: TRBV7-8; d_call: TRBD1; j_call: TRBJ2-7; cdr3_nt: TGTGCCAGCAGCCTCGGGACAGGTCGGGCGGAGCAGTACTTC; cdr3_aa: CASSLGTGRAEQYF
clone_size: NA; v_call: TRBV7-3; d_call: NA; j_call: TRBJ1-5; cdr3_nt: TGTGCCAGCAGCTTAACAGGGGGTAGCAATCAGCCCCAGCATTTT; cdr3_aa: CASSLTGGSNQPQHF
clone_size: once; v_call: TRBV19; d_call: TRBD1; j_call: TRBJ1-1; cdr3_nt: TGTGCCAGTAGTAGAAGCCCAGGGGGTGAACTGACTGAAGCTTTCTTT; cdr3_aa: CASSRSPGGELTEAFF
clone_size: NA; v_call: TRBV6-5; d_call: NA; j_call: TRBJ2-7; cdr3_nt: TGTGCCAGCAGCCTTCAGGGGCGCTACGAGCAGTACTTC; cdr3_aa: CASSLQGRYEQYF
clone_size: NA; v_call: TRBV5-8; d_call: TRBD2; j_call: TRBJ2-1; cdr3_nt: TGTGCCAGCAGCTGGGGGACTAGCGGGACCAATGAGCAGTTCTTC; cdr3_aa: CASSWGTSGTNEQFF
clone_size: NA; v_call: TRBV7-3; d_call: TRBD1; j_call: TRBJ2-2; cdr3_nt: TGTGCCAGCGGACAGGGCGTTAACACCGGGGAGCTGTTTTTT; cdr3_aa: CASGQGVNTGELFF
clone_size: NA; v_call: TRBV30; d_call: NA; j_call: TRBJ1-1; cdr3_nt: TGTGCCTGGGAGAAGAGGACTGCCACTGAAGCTTTCTTT; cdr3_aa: CAWEKRTATEAFF
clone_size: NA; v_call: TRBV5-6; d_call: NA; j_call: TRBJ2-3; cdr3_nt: TGTGCCAGCAGCTTGGCCGGGACGTTCTCTAGCACAGATACGCAGTATTTT; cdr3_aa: CASSLAGTFSSTDTQYF
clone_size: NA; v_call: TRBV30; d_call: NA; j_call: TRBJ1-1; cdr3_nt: TGTGCCTGGAGTCCCGGACCTGAGAACACTGAAGCTTTCTTT; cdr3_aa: CAWSPGPENTEAFF